Presented here are 27 T cell receptor beta chains from one specimen sequenced in a study of OX40 agonist ivuxolimab in advanced cancers. Sequenced by immunoSEQ multiplex PCR; TCRdb stores in-frame clones only, minus some. The repertoire holds about 26,000 clones, with 85% to 90% as singletons. The specimen was CD4+ or CD8+ T cells sorted from blood, collected in a trial of the OX40 agonist ivuxolimab. These receptors originate from an adult with an advanced solid tumor such as melanoma, head and neck, liver or kidney cancer.

This sequence joins TRBV5-1 and TRBJ2-7, with 10 bases that match TRBD1. The CDR3 covers 15 residues. Germline CDR1 SGHRS, CDR2 YFSETQ. J gave up 7 bases and V 5 bases, and 12 bases lay outside the gene matches. The CDR3 reads CASRTAGTGAREQYF. The DNA of the CDR3 is TGCGCCAGCAGAACCGCCGGGACAGGGGCGCGGGAGCAGTACTTC.

J is TRBJ1-5 and V is TRBV19; D ambiguous. Germline V lookup: CDR1 LNHDA, CDR2 SQIVND (reference sequence). The V gene lost 4 bases and the J gene lost 1 base, with 11 bases spanning the gap. The CDR3 length is 15 residues. The CDR3 loop is CASSNPWGSNQPQHF. CDR3 bases: TGTGCCAGTAGTAATCCCTGGGGAAGCAATCAGCCCCAGCATTTT.

This clone was seen more than once but under ten times. The CDR3 bases are TGTGCCAGCAGCTTGGACCTTGACGGCGAGCAGTACTTC. Translation: CASSLDLDGEQYF. V gene TRBV5-6 combines with J gene TRBJ2-7; D unresolved. The CDR3 has 13 residues. Trimming pared 0 bases from V and 6 bases from J, leaving 10 bases between. Germline V lookup: CDR1 SGHDT, CDR2 YYEEEE.

This clone was detected only a few times. The rearrangement joins TRBV30 to TRBJ1-1; D is undetermined. The length of the CDR3 is 14 residues. Germline V gives CDR1 GTSNPN, CDR2 SVGIG (reference sequence). The germline V and J ends were trimmed by 2 bases and 2 bases, with 12 bases remaining between them. CDR3 DNA sequence: TGTGCCTGGAGTCGCCCCGGCCTCAACACTGAAGCTTTCTTT. It specifies CAWSRPGLNTEAFF.

This rearrangement joins TRBV10-2 to TRBJ2-7, with TRBD1 matching over 10 bases. The CDR3 contains 16 residues. V lost 6 bases to trimming and J lost 0 bases; unmatched junction nucleotides: 8. Per the germline V gene, CDR1 is WSHSY and CDR2 is SAAADI. In DNA form, the CDR3 reads TGCGCCAGCAGCGAGGGACAGGGGCCTAGCTCCTACGAGCAGTACTTC. This encodes CASSEGQGPSSYEQYF.

This chain joins TRBV27 and TRBJ2-1; D remains unclear. Germline CDR1 and CDR2: MNHEY and SMNVEV (reference sequence). V lost 4 bases and J 0 bases, leaving 10 bases between the germline ends. The CDR3 is 15 residues long. CDR3 in amino acids: CASSYGSSSYNEQFF. For the CDR3, the DNA is TGTGCCAGCAGTTACGGCAGTAGCTCCTACAATGAGCAGTTCTTC.

The J gene is TRBJ2-3, the V gene TRBV4-2; TRBD2 aligns across 15 bases. V shed 1 base, J shed 3 bases, and the junction held 2 bases outside the gene matches. The CDR3 spans 17 residues. The germline CDR1 and CDR2 sequences are LGHNA and YNFKEQ. This CDR3 is CASSQGTSGRVTDTQYF. CDR3 nucleotide sequence: TGTGCCAGCAGCCAAGGGACTAGCGGGAGGGTTACAGATACGCAGTATTTT.

The rearrangement uses TRBV7-9 and TRBJ2-5, with D unresolved. The J call may be in error: the DNA end matches TRBJ2-7 better. Germline CDR1 is SEHNR and CDR2 is FQNEAQ (reference sequence). This CDR3 contains 15 residues. The DNA of the CDR3 is TGTGCCAGCACCAACGTCTCGTGGAACCCCTACGAGCAGTACTTC. Its translation is CASTNVSWNPYEQYF.

A few counts support this clone. The chain combines TRBV6-6 with TRBJ2-2; D might be TRBD1 (7 bases). CDR1 is MNHNY, CDR2 SVGAGI, per germline (reference sequence). V dropped 6 bases and J dropped 6 bases, with 17 bases sitting between them. The CDR3 has 15 residues. CDR3 coding DNA: TGTGCCAGCAGGAGGACAGGCGGAGGGGCCGGGGAGCTGTTTTTT. Translated: CASRRTGGGAGELFF.

The chain is built from TRBV11-2 and TRBJ2-7, with D possibly being TRBD1 or TRBD2 (5 bases each). The V end was cut by 2 bases, the J end by 2 bases, with 13 bases between. Germline CDR1 reads SGHAT; CDR2 reads FQNNGV. The CDR3 is made up of 15 amino acids. The CDR3 DNA follows: TGTGCCAGCAGCTTAATTGGGGACGGAACCTACGAGCAGTACTTC. Translating gives CASSLIGDGTYEQYF. Filled out from reference TRBV11-2 and TRBJ2-7, the complete variable domain reads EAGVAQSPRYKIIEKRQSVAFWCNPISGHATLYWYQQILGQGPKLLIQFQNNGVVDDSQLPKDRFSAERLKGVDSTLKIQPAKLEDSAVYLCASSLIGDGTYEQYFGPGTRLTVT.

This clone was observed a single time. CDR3 sequence: CASSPDWTSGVNEQFF. The CDR3 DNA sequence: TGTGCCAGCAGCCCAGATTGGACTAGCGGGGTAAATGAGCAGTTCTTC. The chain is built from TRBV11-2 and TRBJ2-1, with TRBD2 identical over 12 bases. Trimming removed 5 bases from V and 7 bases from J; junction bases left unmatched: 9. The CDR3 covers 16 residues. Germline CDR1 is SGHAT and CDR2 is FQNNGV.

This chain connects TRBV28 to TRBJ2-7, with D possibly matching TRBD2 (6 bases). This CDR3 region has 14 residues. The germline V gene has CDR1 MDHEN and CDR2 SYDVKM. Trimming cost V 2 bases and J 4 bases, with 12 bases left between them. CDR3 sequence reads: CASSLGDSYYEQYF. CDR3 sequence (DNA): TGTGCCAGCAGTTTAGGGGACTCCTATTACGAGCAGTACTTC.

V and J are TRBV6-5 and TRBJ2-1; D unresolved. From germline, CDR1 is MNHEY and CDR2 SVGAGI. The CDR3 is made up of 16 amino acids. Trimming removed 0 bases at V and 6 bases at J, with 15 bases between. In DNA, the CDR3 is TGTGCCAGCAGTTACTCCCGTTCGTTAGGGCCCAATGAGCAGTTCTTC. It codes for CASSYSRSLGPNEQFF.

The chain carries TRBV5-6 and TRBJ2-2; 9 bases fit TRBD1. Trimming took 2 bases from V and 6 from J; bases not matched to a gene: 2. The CDR3 is 14 amino acids. CDR1 is SGHDT and CDR2 is YYEEEE in the germline V gene. CDR3 amino acids: CASSFRQGAGELFF. The CDR3 coding sequence is TGTGCCAGCAGCTTTAGACAGGGGGCCGGGGAGCTGTTTTTT.

The V and J genes are TRBV7-9 and TRBJ1-1, with D unresolved. Germline loops: CDR1 SEHNR, CDR2 FQNEAQ (reference sequence). Trimming stripped 8 bases from V and 0 bases from J, with 4 bases between. The CDR3 extends over 11 amino acids. The CDR3 nucleotides are TGTGCCAGCTTAATGAACACTGAAGCTTTCTTT. Amino acid sequence: CASLMNTEAFF.

The rearrangement joins TRBV2 to TRBJ1-1; D ambiguous. The CDR3 runs to 13 residues. Germline V gene data show CDR1 as SNHLY and CDR2 as FYNNEI. Trimming left V 7 bases short and J 3 bases short, with 12 bases between. The CDR3 DNA follows: TGTGCCAGCAAAGGCCCGTCGGACACTGAAGCTTTCTTT. Encoded protein: CASKGPSDTEAFF.

As regards this clone: The junction departs from the called germline gene at one end, perhaps through a read error. This CDR3 reads CASSLGDRGTQDF. Written as DNA, the CDR3 is TGCGCCAGCAGCTTGGGGGACAGGGGGACCCAGGACTTC. The chain couples TRBV5-1 to TRBJ2-7; 11 bases are a match to TRBD1. The length of the CDR3 is 13 residues. Germline lookup yields CDR1 SGHRS and CDR2 YFSETQ.

The rearrangement joins TRBV28 to TRBJ2-1; D call uncertain. The CDR3 runs to 14 residues. Trimming stripped 2 bases from V and 5 bases from J, with 10 bases between. Germline V gene data show CDR1 as MDHEN and CDR2 as SYDVKM. CDR3 bases: TGTGCCAGCAGTTTAACTATTTTCGACAATGAGCAGTTCTTC. Translating it yields CASSLTIFDNEQFF.

This clone was recorded only once. This chain connects TRBV9 to TRBJ1-5; D possibly corresponds to TRBD1 (5 bases). Germline V CDR1 and CDR2: SGDLS, YYNGEE. The CDR3 is 13 residues long. Between the trimmed V and J ends, which lost 0 bases and 7 bases, there was a span of 8 bases. The CDR3 DNA sequence: TGTGCCAGCAGCGTAGCTACAGGACAGCCCCAGCATTTT. Residues: CASSVATGQPQHF.

The CDR3 coding sequence is TGTGCCAGCAAAACCGGGACAGGGGACTACGAGCAGTACTTC. Amino acid sequence: CASKTGTGDYEQYF. J is TRBJ2-7 and V is TRBV28; 10 bases map to TRBD1. Per the germline V gene, CDR1 is MDHEN and CDR2 is SYDVKM. The CDR3 sequence is 14 residues long. The trim removed 7 bases at V and 3 bases at J, leaving 6 bases unmatched.

The J gene is TRBJ2-1, the V gene TRBV6-6; the match to TRBD1 covers 8 bases. The CDR3 has 14 residues. Germline CDR1 MNHNY, CDR2 SVGAGI (reference sequence). The V and J ends lost 5 bases and 8 bases, in that order; junction bases with no gene match: 8. The CDR3 spells CASSIWTGMDEQFF. The CDR3, as DNA: TGTGCCAGCAGTATCTGGACAGGGATGGATGAGCAGTTCTTC.

This sequence joins TRBV6-5 and TRBJ2-7, with TRBD2 matching over 9 bases. The V segment lost 6 bases and the J segment 4 bases; nucleotides outside the gene matches: 4. Germline-derived CDR1 and CDR2 are MNHEY and SVGAGI. The CDR3 sequence is 13 residues long. CDR3 DNA sequence: TGTGCCAGCAGAGGGACTAGCAGTTACGAGCAGTACTTC. Its protein product is CASRGTSSYEQYF.

This chain joins TRBV20-1 and TRBJ1-2; D not certain. The CDR3 extends over 10 amino acids. The V and J ends lost 6 bases and 8 bases respectively, with 10 bases between them. Germline V lookup: CDR1 DFQATT, CDR2 SNEGSKA (reference sequence). The CDR3: CSADVVGYTF. The CDR3 DNA follows: TGCAGTGCGGACGTCGTGGGCTACACCTTC.

The chain recombines TRBV7-3 with TRBJ1-4; no firm D call. The CDR3 spans 14 residues. The germline gives CDR1 SGHTA, CDR2 FQGTGA. Trimming took 5 bases from V and 4 from J, leaving 11 bases between them. The CDR3 protein is CASSQVGYNEKLFF. The DNA for the CDR3 is TGTGCCAGCAGCCAGGTCGGCTATAATGAAAAACTGTTTTTT. Looking up the rest from reference TRBV7-3 and TRBJ1-4 gives the full variable domain: GAGVSQTPSNKVTEKGKYVELRCDPISGHTALYWYRQSLGQGPEFLIYFQGTGAADDSGLPNDRFFAVRPEGSVSTLKIQRTERGDSAVYLCASSQVGYNEKLFFGSGTQLSVL.

This chain links TRBV7-9 with TRBJ2-1; no definite D call. Germline V gene sequence: CDR1 SEHNR, CDR2 FQNEAQ (reference sequence). The V gene lost 5 bases and the J gene lost 7 bases, with 9 bases spanning the gap. The CDR3 contains 12 residues. This CDR3 reads CASSLTRNEQFF. The CDR3 region has the DNA TGTGCCAGCAGCCTAACGAGAAATGAGCAGTTCTTC.

The chain combines TRBV7-8 with TRBJ1-2; TRBD1 matches at 12 bases. In germline, CDR1 is SGHVS, CDR2 FQNEAQ. V lost 4 bases to trimming and J lost 8 bases; unmatched junction nucleotides: 5. The CDR3 consists of 14 residues. The chain's CDR3 is CASSSGQGARGYTF. In DNA form, the CDR3 reads TGTGCCAGCAGCTCGGGACAGGGGGCGCGGGGCTACACCTTC.

The J gene is TRBJ1-1, the V gene TRBV7-9; no clear D. Germline V gives CDR1 SEHNR, CDR2 FQNEAQ (reference sequence). CDR3 size: 13 residues. Trimming cost V 5 bases and J 1 base, with 8 bases left between them. The CDR3 protein is CASSPTTNTEAFF. CDR3 DNA: TGTGCCAGCAGCCCCACGACGAACACTGAAGCTTTCTTT. Using reference TRBV7-9 and TRBJ1-1 for the parts outside the CDR3, the full variable domain is DTGVSQNPRHKITKRGQNVTFRCDPISEHNRLYWYRQTLGQGPEFLTYFQNEAQLEKSRLLSDRFSAERPKGSFSTLEIQRTEQGDSAMYLCASSPTTNTEAFFGQGTRLTVV.